The entry below gives a single TCR beta chain sequence along with its context. No cognate antigen has been identified for it. No much larger clone is present one base from it, and per-base qualities are unavailable. Collaborating institutions collected whole blood in K2EDTA tubes following their own protocols. For TCRbeta analysis, collaborators shipped samples in one of three forms: frozen whole blood, isolated PBMCs, or DNA extracted from either of those sample types. This entry is derived from a study of blood T cell repertoires in COVID-19 (dated by TCRdb to between 2020 and 2021). Study-wide context: Samples from collaborators originated in the United States, Italy and Spain and spanned both the acute and convalescent phases of COVID-19. Where available, HLA class I and class II types were taken from metadata supplied by the sample provider and were not determined by assay-based typing. The prospective study material was composed of cDNA or gDNA derived from T cells, B-cell-depleted T cells, or PBMCs. Samples were obtained from the ongoing ImmuneRACE study (first 160 participants) and from over 1,000 subjects provided by 6 global collaborators. The repertoires were released in a freely available public database intended as a resource for research on the immune response to SARS-CoV-2. The dataset comprised deeply sampled blood TCRbeta repertoires from subjects exposed to, actively infected with, or recovered from COVID-19. The sample metadata nearly always contained a de-identified subject ID, COVID-19 status, age in years and sex. General findings and caveats noted by the study authors: How much clinical and demographic metadata was included differed by source and by participant, and the metadata was provided uncurated.

From cysteine to phenylalanine, the CDR3 is 14 amino acids long. The kept DNA is CDR3 alone, 42 bases in frame from the first base. The germline V gene supplies CDR1 KGHDR and CDR2 SFDVKD. V gives up 7 bases and J gives up 5 bases, and the segment between their germline ends measures 16 bases. The immunoSEQ Assay, a bias-controlled multiplex PCR, was used to amplify TCRbeta CDR3 regions from genomic DNA. The authors' pipeline ran thus. Within the assay, amplification of reference gene primers was used to estimate how many nucleated cells each sample contained. To quantify the absolute abundance of each unique TCRbeta CDR3 rearrangement, sequence reads were collapsed and filtered. For each sample, productive Simpson clonality was calculated as the square root of Simpson's diversity index across productive rearrangements. Here the immuneACCESS table is served through TCRdb, limited to in-frame sequences with V and J called. Missing clones are a known gap in these copies; in checked studies unresolved V genes cover under half, and the rest lacks a known reason. Clonal size and the V and J genes are those of that table, whereas D and trimming came from the DNA. The sample records approximately 24,000 clones, under 90% of which are singletons. The ten biggest clones cover around 30% of the sample.

This receptor was obtained from a woman in her sixties or seventies with active COVID-19. Input material: peripheral blood. The rearranged chain carries TRBV24-1 and TRBJ1-1, with a weak D call of TRBD1 (5 bases match). The CDR3 loop reads CATRGGSGWTEAFF. The sequenced DNA: TGTGCCACCAGGGGGGGGTCCGGGTGGACTGAAGCTTTCTTT.